Detailed here is one TCR beta chain. This clonotype was counted between two and nine times. No cognate antigen has been identified for it. The record has no base qualities; no much larger clone is one base away. This sample's time point label indicates: sample taken at primary tumor resection. For TCR sequencing, whole RNA was extracted from tumor and nontumor lung tissue, or from cryopreserved PBMC samples, and no cell sorting was done. The donors were approximately 70 patients from the lung TRACERx cohort who had early-stage, untreated non-small cell lung cancer. Only patients with enough RNA available from two or more tumor regions were chosen for TCR sequencing. The library was generated by 5' RACE. The reads were generated on a NextSeq 500. To allow correction of PCR and sequencing errors, the TCR library protocol tagged every TCR cDNA molecule with a unique molecular identifier. Regarding the original processing steps: TCR identification, UMI-based error correction and CDR3 extraction were performed with Decombinator tools. Expanded TCRs were defined as those above a frequency of 2 per 1,000, corresponding to the top 1% of the tumor frequency distribution. Each repertoire was subsampled 100 times to 5,000 TCRs, after which Renyi diversity was computed with the R vegan package. CDR3 similarity networks were built from amino acid triplet string-kernel similarity, connecting CDR3s with pairwise similarity above 0.82. Using fastp trimming at Q25 and MiXCR clonotype assembly, TCRdb reanalyzed the public sequencing data and kept in-frame beta chains. A single entry per CDR3 protein holds the most common genes and DNA from its merged rows. The V and J calls come from TCRdb's annotation, not from the publication. The sample includes under 20,000 distinct CDR3 sequences, with roughly a fifth observed a single time. Over 13% of the sample belongs to the ten largest clones.

This sample was taken from a study of spatial heterogeneity in lung cancer (dated by TCRdb to between 2018 and 2020). About the full investigation: More beta-chain than alpha-chain transcripts were consistently detected, likely reflecting higher beta-chain transcript abundance. In the raw uncorrected reads, each unique combination of TCR and UMI appeared more than ten times on average. The study quantitatively compared TCR alpha and beta repertoires across multiple tumor regions, matched nontumor lung and blood in non-small cell lung cancer. Nonsynonymous mutation counts, determined by whole-exome sequencing of tumor tissue, were related to features of the TCR repertoire. Both alpha and beta chains were TCR-sequenced in samples taken at surgery, namely 220 tumor regions, around 64 matched nontumor lung samples and about 54 PBMC samples.

Including cysteine and phenylalanine, the CDR3 has 15 amino acids. Solely the CDR3 DNA is kept, with 45 bases framed from the first base. Relative to germline, V is 6 bases shorter and J is 0 bases shorter, with 14 bases between their ends. Looking up the germline V gene yields CDR1 MNHGY and CDR2 SVAAGI. Points the paper makes about the study in general: Ubiquitous expanded tumor TCRs showed up in blood more often at tumor resection than at routine follow-up. Additional single-cell paired TCR alpha and beta sequencing was considered necessary to confirm, at a functional level, the hypothesis that regional TCRs recognize regional mutations.

The sample consisted of PBMCs, taken at surgery. The origin of this receptor is a male donor with early-stage non-small cell lung cancer. The rearranged chain carries TRBV6-9 and TRBJ1-2; perhaps TRBD1 is the D gene, with 6 bases matching. The DNA sequence is as follows: TGTGCCAGCAGGCCTGGGACAAGCACTAACTATGGCTACACCTTC. This encodes CASRPGTSTNYGYTF.